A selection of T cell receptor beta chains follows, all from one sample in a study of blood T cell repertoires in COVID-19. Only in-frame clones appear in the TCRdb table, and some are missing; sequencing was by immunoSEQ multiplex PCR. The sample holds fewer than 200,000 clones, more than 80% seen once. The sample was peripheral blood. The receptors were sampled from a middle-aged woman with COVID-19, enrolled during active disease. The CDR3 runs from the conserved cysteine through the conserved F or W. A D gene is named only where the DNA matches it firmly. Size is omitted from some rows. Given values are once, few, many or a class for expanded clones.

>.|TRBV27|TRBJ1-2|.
CASSLGGGPFGYGYTF
TGTGCCAGCAGTTTAGGGGGAGGGCCCTTCGGGTATGGCTACACCTTC
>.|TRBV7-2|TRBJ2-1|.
CASSLVGGAYNEQFF
TGTGCCAGCAGCTTAGTGGGGGGTGCCTACAATGAGCAGTTCTTC
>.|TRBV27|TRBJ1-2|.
CASRKRGTENYGYTF
TGTGCCAGCCGAAAAAGGGGGACGGAGAACTATGGCTACACCTTC
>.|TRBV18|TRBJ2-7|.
CASSYPSGEQYF
TGTGCCAGCTCATACCCTTCGGGAGAGCAGTACTTC
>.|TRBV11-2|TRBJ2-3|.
CASSLGDYLYTDTQYF
TGTGCCAGCAGCTTAGGAGACTACCTATACACAGATACGCAGTATTTT
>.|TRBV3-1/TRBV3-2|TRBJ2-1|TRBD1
CASSLDRGWEQFF
TGTGCCAGCAGCCTGGACAGGGGATGGGAGCAGTTCTTC
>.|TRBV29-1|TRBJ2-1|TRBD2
CSAAGLAGLNEQFF
TGCAGCGCCGCGGGACTAGCGGGCCTTAATGAGCAGTTCTTC
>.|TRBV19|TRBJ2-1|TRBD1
CASSIGQGELGEQFF
TGTGCCAGTAGTATAGGACAGGGAGAGTTGGGCGAGCAGTTCTTC
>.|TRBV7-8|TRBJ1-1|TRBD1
CASRGQGNTEAFF
TGTGCCAGCAGGGGACAGGGGAACACTGAAGCTTTCTTT
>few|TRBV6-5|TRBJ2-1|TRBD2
CASTLGTSGTNEQFF
TGTGCCAGCACCCTCGGGACTAGCGGGACTAATGAGCAGTTCTTC
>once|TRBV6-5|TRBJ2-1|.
CASRTLLYNEQFF
TGTGCCAGCAGGACTTTACTTTACAATGAGCAGTTCTTC
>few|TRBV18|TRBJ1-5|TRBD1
CASSRGQGLNQPQHF
TGTGCCAGCTCACGGGGACAGGGGTTGAATCAGCCCCAGCATTTT
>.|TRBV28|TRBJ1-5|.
CASSPPLSWGGGEPQHF
TGTGCCAGCAGTCCACCACTTAGTTGGGGGGGTGGAGAGCCCCAGCATTTT
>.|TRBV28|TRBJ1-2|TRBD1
CASSLWGRQTGNGYTF
TGTGCCAGCAGTTTATGGGGTCGGCAGACAGGGAATGGCTACACCTTC
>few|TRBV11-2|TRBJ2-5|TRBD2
CASSGGTSEPQETQYF
TGTGCCAGCAGCGGCGGGACTAGCGAACCCCAAGAGACCCAGTACTTC
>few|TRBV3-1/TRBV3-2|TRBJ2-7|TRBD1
CASSHGQGYEQYF
TGTGCCAGCAGCCACGGACAGGGCTACGAGCAGTACTTC
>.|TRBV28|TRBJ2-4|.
CASSFPGLKNIQYF
TGTGCCAGCAGTTTTCCTGGGCTCAAAAACATTCAGTACTTC
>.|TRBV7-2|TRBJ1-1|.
CASSPWAGLRTTEAFF
TGTGCCAGCAGCCCGTGGGCAGGGTTAAGGACCACTGAAGCTTTCTTT
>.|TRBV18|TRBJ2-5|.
CASSPIAMQETQYF
TGTGCCAGCTCACCAATTGCTATGCAAGAGACCCAGTACTTC
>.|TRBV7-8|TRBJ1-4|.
CASSLREYGNEKLFF
TGTGCCAGCAGCTTGCGGGAATACGGTAATGAAAAACTGTTTTTT
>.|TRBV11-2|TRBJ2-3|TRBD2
CASSLAGGLDTQYF
TGTGCCAGCAGCTTAGCGGGGGGGTTGGATACGCAGTATTTT
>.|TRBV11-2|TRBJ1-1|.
CASSLAGGAEAFF
TGTGCCAGCAGCCTTGCTGGGGGGGCTGAAGCTTTCTTT
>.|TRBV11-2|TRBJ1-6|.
CASSLDRVNSPLHF
TGTGCCAGCAGCTTAGATCGAGTTAATTCACCCCTCCACTTT
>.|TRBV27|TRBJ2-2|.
CASSLIQGIGAGELFF
TGTGCCAGCAGTTTAATCCAGGGGATCGGGGCCGGGGAGCTGTTTTTT
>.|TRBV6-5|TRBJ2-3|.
CASTGGHTDTQYF
TGTGCCAGCACCGGCGGCCACACAGATACGCAGTATTTT
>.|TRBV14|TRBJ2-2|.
CASSQLGNTGELFF
TGTGCCAGCAGCCAACTCGGGAACACCGGGGAGCTGTTTTTT
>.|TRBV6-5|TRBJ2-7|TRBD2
CASSYSGTSGTYEQYF
TGTGCCAGCAGTTACTCTGGGACTAGCGGCACCTACGAGCAGTACTTC
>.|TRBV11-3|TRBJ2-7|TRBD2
CASSFNRGTSGIMFYEQYF
TGTGCCAGCAGCTTTAATCGGGGGACTAGCGGGATAATGTTCTACGAGCAGTACTTC
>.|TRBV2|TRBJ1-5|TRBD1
CASSVDRTGGYQPQHF
TGTGCCAGCAGTGTTGACCGGACAGGGGGATATCAGCCCCAGCATTTT
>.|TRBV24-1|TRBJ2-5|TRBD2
CATSDIAGGTQETQYF
TGTGCCACCAGTGATATAGCGGGAGGTACCCAAGAGACCCAGTACTTC
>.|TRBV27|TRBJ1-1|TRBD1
CASSRDRASTEAFF
TGTGCCAGCAGCCGGGACAGGGCTTCCACTGAAGCTTTCTTT
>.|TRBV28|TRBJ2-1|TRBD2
CASSLIAGLNNEQFF
TGTGCCAGCAGTTTAATAGCGGGACTTAACAATGAGCAGTTCTTC
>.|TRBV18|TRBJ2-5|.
CASSRPKQTTQETQYF
TGTGCCAGCTCACGCCCGAAACAGACTACCCAAGAGACCCAGTACTTC
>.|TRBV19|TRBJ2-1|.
CASSSNSYNEQFF
TGTGCCAGTAGTTCCAACTCCTACAATGAGCAGTTCTTC
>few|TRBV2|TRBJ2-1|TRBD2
CASSETLAGVNEQFF
TGTGCCAGCAGTGAAACACTAGCGGGAGTCAATGAGCAGTTCTTC
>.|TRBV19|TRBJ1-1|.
CASRALIGEAFF
TGTGCCAGTAGGGCCCTTATTGGTGAAGCTTTCTTT
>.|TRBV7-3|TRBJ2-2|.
CASSLSDTTGELFF
TGTGCCAGCAGCTTATCAGACACCACCGGGGAGCTGTTTTTT
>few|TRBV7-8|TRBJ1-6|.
CASSLQGPTTLHF
TGTGCCAGCAGCTTACAGGGTCCCACGACCCTCCACTTT
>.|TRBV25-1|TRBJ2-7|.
CASRLIYEQYF
TGTGCCAGCAGACTCATTTACGAGCAGTACTTC
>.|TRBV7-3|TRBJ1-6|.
CASSLGPRRGYSPLHF
TGTGCCAGCAGCTTAGGGCCAAGGAGGGGATATTCACCCCTCCACTTT
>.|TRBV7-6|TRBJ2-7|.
CASSLGGMSSYEQYF
TGTGCCAGCAGCTTGGGCGGGATGAGCTCCTACGAGCAGTACTTC
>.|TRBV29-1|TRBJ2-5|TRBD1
CSAPGRTGTGETQYF
TGCAGCGCCCCGGGTCGGACAGGGACGGGAGAGACCCAGTACTTC
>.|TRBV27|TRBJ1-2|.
CASSFTGNYGYTF
TGTGCCAGCAGTTTCACAGGGAACTATGGCTACACCTTC
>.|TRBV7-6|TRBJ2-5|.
CASTNTPSRGQETQYF
TGTGCCAGCACCAACACCCCTTCCCGGGGTCAAGAGACCCAGTACTTC
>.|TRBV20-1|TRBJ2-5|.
CSASFSSSRETQYF
TGCAGTGCTAGTTTTTCTAGTAGCCGGGAGACCCAGTACTTC
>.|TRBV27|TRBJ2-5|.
CASSLYGRLQETQYF
TGTGCCAGCAGTTTATACGGGAGACTCCAAGAGACCCAGTACTTC